This is a list of T cell receptor beta chains from one sample in a study of CD8 T cells in ankylosing spondylitis. TCRdb reprocessed the 5' RACE reads with MiXCR, giving one entry per CDR3 protein. Among fewer than 250,000 distinct CDR3 sequences, roughly a tenth were seen once, and the ten largest hold around 2.6%. Sequenced: blood, either unsorted or a sorted T cell fraction (not recorded which). Receptor source: a male donor with ankylosing spondylitis or in good health (not recorded which). Each CDR3 is given with its conserved first and last residue. The D gene is left open where the match is weak. Clone size is not always given. Where it is, it says once, few, many or a class for expanded clones.

clone_size d_call j_call v_call cdr3_nt cdr3_aa
many TRBD2 TRBJ2-5 TRBV27 TGTGCCAGCAGTCCTACGGGACTAGCGATTGAGACCCAGTACTTC CASSPTGLAIETQYF
many TRBD2 TRBJ2-3 TRBV5-1 TGCGCCAGCAGCCAGGGACTAGGGGAGTGGGATACGCAGTATTTT CASSQGLGEWDTQYF
many TRBD1 TRBJ1-1 TRBV3-1 TGTGCCAGCAGCCAAGATCCAGGGGGCAGCACTGAAGCTTTCTTT CASSQDPGGSTEAFF
few NA TRBJ1-1 TRBV3-1 TGTGCCAGCAGCCAAGATCTCAGGAACACTGAAGCTTTCTTT CASSQDLRNTEAFF
many NA TRBJ1-1 TRBV5-1 TGCGCCAGCAGCCGAGATATAAATCGGGCTGAAGCTTTCTTT CASSRDINRAEAFF
many NA TRBJ2-7 TRBV6-6 TGTGCCAGCAGTAGGGACACCCGGACACCCTACGAGCAGTACTTC CASSRDTRTPYEQYF
NA TRBD2 TRBJ2-1 TRBV19 TGTGCCAGTAGTATATCCTTGGTAGCGGGGTCCTACAATGAGCAGTTCTTC CASSISLVAGSYNEQFF
many NA TRBJ2-7 TRBV20-1 TGCAGTGCTTTCCTTCCTTCGAGGAGCTACGAGCAGTACTTC CSAFLPSRSYEQYF
many TRBD1 TRBJ1-2 TRBV5-1 TGCGCCAGCAGCGCAGCGACAGGGGCTGGGTATGGCTACACCTTC CASSAATGAGYGYTF
many TRBD1 TRBJ1-1 TRBV5-1 TGCGCCAGCAGCTGGGGGGACAGGATGAACACTGAAGCTTTCTTT CASSWGDRMNTEAFF
few NA TRBJ2-2 TRBV7-9 TGTGCCAGCAGCGAAACAGGCGGCGGGGAGCTGTTTTTT CASSETGGGELFF
NA TRBD1 TRBJ1-6 TRBV11-3 TGTGCCAGCAGCCGAGAGACAGGGAATTCACCCCTCCACTTT CASSRETGNSPLHF
many NA TRBJ1-1 TRBV29-1 TGCAGCGTGGCGGAGAACACTGAAGCTTTCTTT CSVAENTEAFF
many TRBD1 TRBJ1-5 TRBV5-1 TGCGCCAGCAGCCCCGGGACAGGAAATCAGCCCCAGCATTTT CASSPGTGNQPQHF
NA TRBD1 TRBJ1-1 TRBV5-6 TGTGCCAGCAGCCCCGACAGGGGGCTTGGAGCTTTCTTT CASSPDRGLGAFF
few TRBD1 TRBJ2-1 TRBV7-9 TGTGCCAGCAGCTTAGGGGACAGGGGATCAAGCAATGAGCAGTTCTTC CASSLGDRGSSNEQFF
few TRBD1 TRBJ1-1 TRBV7-9 TGTGCCAGCAGCTTAGCCGGGACAGCTGCTGAAGCTTTCTTT CASSLAGTAAEAFF
many NA TRBJ2-2 TRBV20-1 TGCAGTGCTAGTCCAGCCCTACAGAACACCGGGGAGCTGTTTTTT CSASPALQNTGELFF
many NA TRBJ2-1 TRBV29-1 TGCAGCGTAGCCGGGACATATGAGCAGTTCTTC CSVAGTYEQFF
NA TRBD2 TRBJ2-5 TRBV5-4 TGTGCCAGCAGCCCTCAGACTAGCGGGAGAGGTGAGACCCAGTACTTC CASSPQTSGRGETQYF
many TRBD2 TRBJ2-7 TRBV27 TGTGCCAGCAGTACTCTAGCGGGAGCCTACGAGCAGTACTTC CASSTLAGAYEQYF
many NA TRBJ2-1 TRBV20-1 TGCAGTGCACCAGCCGGGGGGCATAATGAGCAGTTCTTC CSAPAGGHNEQFF
many NA TRBJ2-1 TRBV6-1 TGTGCCAGCAGTGCAGGGCAACCTCCCAGTGAGCAGTTCTTC CASSAGQPPSEQFF
many NA TRBJ2-3 TRBV5-1 TGCGCCAGCAGCTTGGGTTATTCAGGAGGGGTCACAGATACGCAGTATTTT CASSLGYSGGVTDTQYF
many NA TRBJ1-5 TRBV29-1 TGCAGCGTTGGGCTGGGGGGTCAGCCCCAGCATTTT CSVGLGGQPQHF
NA TRBD1 TRBJ1-1 TRBV28 TGTGCCAGCAGTCCCCGGACAGGGGGCACTGAAGCTTTCTTT CASSPRTGGTEAFF
many NA TRBJ2-3 TRBV14 TGTGCCAGCAGCCAAGATTGGGTTAGAACAGATACGCAGTATTTT CASSQDWVRTDTQYF
many NA TRBJ2-7 TRBV20-1 TGCAGTGCTAGAAACCCCCGAACCTCCTACGAGCAGTACTTC CSARNPRTSYEQYF
many NA TRBJ2-3 TRBV6-1 TGTGCCAGCAGTGAAATCCATCCTGATACGCAGTATTTT CASSEIHPDTQYF
NA NA TRBJ2-1 TRBV20-1 TGCAGTGCTAGAGATTTCCTCGGGGGCGGGGACTCCTACAATGAGCAGTTCTTC CSARDFLGGGDSYNEQFF
NA NA TRBJ2-5 TRBV11-2 TGTGCCAGCAGCCCTACGAGAGGGGCCCAAGAGACCCAGTACTTC CASSPTRGAQETQYF
NA NA TRBJ2-5 TRBV13 TGTGCCAGCAGCTTGCGGTCGAGGGAGGCCCAGTACTTC CASSLRSREAQYF
NA TRBD2 TRBJ2-7 TRBV20-1 TGCAGTGCTAGAGGAGGATGGCTAGCGGGAGCCGAGCAGTACTTC CSARGGWLAGAEQYF
many NA TRBJ2-1 TRBV20-1 TGCAGTGCCAAGGACATAGACACTAATGAGCAGTTCTTC CSAKDIDTNEQFF
NA NA TRBJ1-5 TRBV7-2 TGTGCCAGCAGTCAAATTCCAGGGGGCAATCAGCCCCAGCATTTT CASSQIPGGNQPQHF
NA NA TRBJ2-1 TRBV6-2/TRBV6-3 TGTGCCAGCAGCACCCCGGGTAGGAGGGTGACACCTCCTGAGCAGTTCTTC CASSTPGRRVTPPEQFF
many TRBD2 TRBJ2-3 TRBV20-1 TGCAGTGCTAGTCGGGAGGGGGATACGCAGTATTTT CSASREGDTQYF